This passage covers 30 T cell receptor beta chains from one sample sequenced in a study of early T cells in non-severe SARS-CoV-2 infection. TCRdb ran MiXCR on the 5' RACE reads and lists one entry per CDR3 protein. The sample holds roughly 120,000 distinct CDR3 sequences, 14% to 15% seen once. The sample taken for sequencing was whole blood. Receptor source: an adult who was a healthcare worker with PCR-confirmed SARS-CoV-2 infection or an uninfected control (not recorded which).

The rearrangement uses TRBV30 and TRBJ1-2, with 7 bases that match TRBD1. Per germline, CDR1 GTSNPN and CDR2 SVGIG (reference sequence). The length of the CDR3 is 14 residues. After removal of 0 bases from V and 8 bases from J, the junction contained 9 bases not matched to a gene. CDR3: CAWSVQGRGSGYTF. The CDR3 DNA reads TGTGCCTGGAGTGTACAAGGCAGGGGGAGCGGCTACACCTTC.

J is TRBJ2-7 and V is TRBV18; D is ambiguous. From germline, CDR1 is KGHSH and CDR2 LQKENI. The CDR3 totals 14 residues. V dropped 6 bases and J dropped 4 bases, with 16 bases sitting between them. DNA of the CDR3: TGTGCCAGCTCGTCCCCCTTGAGATCATACGAGCAGTACTTC. Its protein product is CASSSPLRSYEQYF.

The chain carries TRBV7-9 and TRBJ2-3; D might be TRBD1 or TRBD2, each matching 5 bases. The germline V gene has CDR1 SEHNR and CDR2 FQNEAQ (reference sequence). Between the trimmed V and J ends, which lost 5 bases and 6 bases, there was a span of 15 bases. The CDR3 consists of 14 residues. This chain's CDR3 is CASSRDGLADTQYF. For the CDR3, the DNA is TGTGCCAGCAGCCGGGACGGGCTCGCTGATACGCAGTATTTT.

V usage is TRBV29-1 and J usage is TRBJ2-1; no clear D. V was shortened by 3 bases and J by 0 bases, with 6 bases between the two germline ends. CDR3 size: 13 residues. Germline V CDR1 and CDR2: SQVTM, ANQGSEA. For the CDR3, the DNA is TGCAGCGTTGAGCGGATCTCCTACAATGAGCAGTTCTTC. It translates to CSVERISYNEQFF.

The chain links TRBV30 to TRBJ2-7, with D uncertain. Germline CDR1 reads GTSNPN; CDR2 reads SVGIG (reference sequence). V was shortened by 2 bases and J by 0 bases, with 2 bases between the two germline ends. The CDR3 runs to 11 residues. CDR3 protein: CAWSPSYEQYF. DNA of the CDR3: TGTGCCTGGAGTCCCTCCTACGAGCAGTACTTC.

This clonotype was counted only a few times. The chain carries TRBV7-2 and TRBJ1-4; D not certain. V was pared by 3 bases and J by 5 bases, with 10 bases between. The CDR3 extends over 14 amino acids. Germline values: CDR1 SGHTA, CDR2 FQGNSA. The CDR3 spells CASSFFRGNEKLFF. As DNA, the CDR3 is TGTGCCAGCAGCTTCTTCCGCGGGAATGAAAAACTGTTTTTT.

The V call is TRBV6-2 or TRBV6-3, the J call TRBJ2-6; D assignment may be TRBD1 or TRBD2 (7 bases each). Germline-derived CDR1 and CDR2 are MNHEY and SVGEGT. V lost 7 bases to trimming and J lost 6 bases, with 16 bases between them. The CDR3 runs to 15 residues. CDR3 coding DNA: TGTGCCAGCACCTCAGGGGGGGCTGAGGCCAACGTCCTGACTTTC. This encodes CASTSGGAEANVLTF.

This clonotype was seen a few times. The chain has TRBV3-1 and TRBJ2-7; D uncertain. Looked up from germline, CDR1 is LGHDT and CDR2 is YNNKEL (reference sequence). With 4 bases removed from V and 7 bases from J, the gap between germline ends came to 20 bases. CDR3 length: 15 amino acids. As DNA, the CDR3 is TGTGCCAGCAGCCCTTTTCGGAGCCTACGGCGGGAGCAGTACTTC. Protein sequence: CASSPFRSLRREQYF.

This clonotype has just one count. This chain connects TRBV4-1 to TRBJ2-3; no definite D call. The V end lost 0 bases, the J end lost 2 bases, and 6 bases lay between the germline ends. Germline V gene sequence: CDR1 MGHRA, CDR2 YSYEKL. The CDR3 contains 14 residues. The chain's CDR3 is CASSQEIHTDTQYF. The CDR3 bases are TGCGCCAGCAGCCAAGAAATTCACACAGATACGCAGTATTTT.

This clonotype was seen a few times. The rearrangement joins TRBV3-1 to TRBJ2-1; TRBD2 matches 8 bases. J lost 9 bases, V lost 1 base, and 8 bases had no gene match. The length of the CDR3 is 15 residues. CDR1 LGHDT and CDR2 YNNKEL come from the germline V gene (reference sequence). The chain's CDR3 is CASSQGAGGIGEQFF. The CDR3 region has the DNA TGTGCCAGCAGCCAAGGTGCGGGGGGCATCGGTGAGCAGTTCTTC.

This clonotype was seen a few times. The gene calls are TRBV6-5 and TRBJ2-7; weak D call: TRBD1 (5 bases). The V gene lost 4 bases and the J gene lost 0 bases, with 13 bases spanning the gap. The germline gives CDR1 MNHEY, CDR2 SVGAGI. This CDR3 is built from 15 residues. Here the CDR3 reads CASSSYNRPSYEQYF. CDR3 bases: TGTGCCAGCAGTTCGTATAACAGGCCCTCCTACGAGCAGTACTTC.

This chain connects TRBV6-2 or TRBV6-3 to TRBJ2-1; no clear D gene. Germline values: CDR1 MNHEY, CDR2 SVGEGT. CDR3 length: 16 residues. The V end lost 0 bases, the J end lost 0 bases, and 9 bases lay between the germline ends. The CDR3 DNA reads as TGTGCCAGCAGTTACTCCCCGGTGAGCTCCTACAATGAGCAGTTCTTC. The encoded protein is CASSYSPVSSYNEQFF.

The V and J genes are TRBV6-1 and TRBJ2-1; D remains ambiguous. CDR3 length: 15 amino acids. The germline V gene encodes CDR1 MNHNS and CDR2 SASEGT. Trimming left V 6 bases short and J 5 bases short, with 17 bases between. The DNA of the CDR3 is TGTGCCAGCAGCGGAATCTACAGAGCTGACAATGAGCAGTTCTTC. Translating gives CASSGIYRADNEQFF.

This clonotype was detected a few times. J is TRBJ2-5 and V is TRBV29-1, with D possibly TRBD1 on 5 matching bases. This CDR3 has 12 amino acids. With 6 bases removed from V and 1 base from J, the gap between germline ends came to 9 bases. Germline V gene lookup returns CDR1 SQVTM and CDR2 ANQGSEA. Here the CDR3 reads CSVTEIQETQYF. Here the CDR3 DNA reads TGCAGCGTGACAGAGATCCAAGAGACCCAGTACTTC.

The rearrangement links TRBV30 to TRBJ1-2; 9 positions agree with TRBD1. Trimming at V came to 8 bases and at J to 8 bases, leaving 18 bases not matched to a gene. CDR1 and CDR2 (germline): GTSNPN, SVGIG (reference sequence). The CDR3 contains 15 residues. Written as DNA, the CDR3 is TGTGCCGGGGGACTTGGGACAGGGAGTTACCGGGGCTACACCTTC. Residues: CAGGLGTGSYRGYTF.

The table lists this clonotype with a few counts. The chain uses TRBV27 and TRBJ1-5; D gene ambiguous. Germline CDR1 reads MNHEY; CDR2 reads SMNVEV (reference sequence). This CDR3 region has 15 residues. V dropped 0 bases and J dropped 7 bases, with 13 bases sitting between them. The CDR3 region is CASSLSAGDWQPQHF. Here the CDR3 DNA reads TGTGCCAGCAGTTTATCGGCAGGAGACTGGCAGCCCCAGCATTTT.

In this sample, this clonotype turned up a few times. The chain links TRBV20-1 to TRBJ2-7, with D tentatively TRBD2 (6 bases). CDR3 length equals 17 residues. Trimming pared 3 bases from V and 0 bases from J, leaving 21 bases between. The V gene's germline CDR1 is DFQATT and CDR2 SNEGSKA (reference sequence). The CDR3: CSARGILGRTISYEQYF. The CDR3 DNA follows: TGCAGTGCTAGGGGGATCTTGGGCAGGACTATCTCCTACGAGCAGTACTTC.

There are a few counts of this clonotype. This chain connects TRBV12-3 or TRBV12-4 to TRBJ2-5, with D perhaps matching TRBD1 (7 bases). The CDR3 extends over 14 amino acids. The V gene lost 6 bases and the J gene lost 5 bases, with 16 bases spanning the gap. The CDR3 bases are TGTGCCAGCAGACGCACAGGGGCGGGGGAGACCCAGTACTTC. Encoded protein: CASRRTGAGETQYF.

This sequence joins TRBV2 and TRBJ2-1; 7 bases agree with TRBD1. With 7 bases clipped from V and 0 bases from J, the junction kept 9 bases outside the gene matches. The germline CDR1 and CDR2 sequences are SNHLY and FYNNEI. This CDR3 region has 16 residues. CDR3 DNA sequence: TGTGCCAGCACTCGACAGGGATGGAGCTCCTACAATGAGCAGTTCTTC. As protein: CASTRQGWSSYNEQFF.

About this clonotype: The junction differs from germline at one of its ends, possibly a read error. This chain joins TRBV6-4 and TRBJ1-6, with D possibly being TRBD1 (6 bases). Germline V gives CDR1 MRHNA, CDR2 SNTAGT. CDR3 length: 17 residues. CDR3 residues: CASSDTDRSSYNSPLHF. CDR3 nucleotide sequence: TGTGCTAGCAGTGACACTGACAGGAGCTCCTATAATTCACCCCTCCACTTT.

This clonotype was observed a handful of times. The chain links TRBV5-1 to TRBJ1-5, with TRBD1 matching over 8 bases. Germline V gives CDR1 SGHRS, CDR2 YFSETQ. Trimming at V came to 4 bases and at J to 8 bases, leaving 11 bases not matched to a gene. The CDR3 contains 15 residues. CDR3 sequence: CASSATDRAKEPQHF. CDR3 in DNA: TGCGCCAGCAGCGCAACGGACAGGGCGAAGGAGCCCCAGCATTTT.

In this sample, this clonotype turned up a few times. V usage is TRBV4-2 and J usage is TRBJ2-1; possibly TRBD1 or TRBD2 for D (6 bases each). The germline gives CDR1 LGHNA, CDR2 YNFKEQ. This CDR3 region has 14 residues. With 7 bases removed from V and 8 bases from J, the gap between germline ends came to 18 bases. This CDR3 reads CASTRGGEIDEQFF. The CDR3 DNA reads TGTGCCAGCACCAGGGGCGGGGAAATAGATGAGCAGTTCTTC.

This clonotype was seen only a few times. The chain links TRBV20-1 to TRBJ2-1; a possible D gene is TRBD1 (5 bases). CDR3 size: 16 residues. V lost 0 bases and J lost 0, with 12 bases in between. Germline CDR1 and CDR2: DFQATT and SNEGSKA (reference sequence). CDR3 loop: CSARDRGSRSYNEQFF. CDR3 in DNA: TGCAGTGCTAGAGATAGGGGTTCCCGCTCCTACAATGAGCAGTTCTTC.

This clonotype appeared many times. The chain uses TRBV19 and TRBJ2-7, with 9 bases fitting TRBD1. Germline CDR1 and CDR2: LNHDA and SQIVND (reference sequence). CDR3 length: 15 residues. V trimming: 5 bases; J trimming: 2 bases; junction bases outside the gene matches: 7. Here the CDR3 DNA reads TGTGCCAGTAGTTCACCACAGGGGGCTGCCTACGAGCAGTACTTC. Its protein product is CASSSPQGAAYEQYF.

This chain links TRBV29-1 with TRBJ2-3; no clear D gene. The V and J ends lost 8 bases and 7 bases respectively, with 13 bases between them. Germline-derived CDR1 and CDR2 are SQVTM and ANQGSEA. The CDR3 is made up of 11 amino acids. CDR3 nucleotide sequence: TGCAGCCCCCGAGAAGCGAATACGCAGTATTTT. Its translation: CSPREANTQYF.

J is TRBJ1-1 and V is TRBV5-4; D might be TRBD1 (5 bases). The CDR3 extends over 14 amino acids. The V end lost 0 bases, the J end lost 5 bases, and 11 bases lay between the germline ends. Germline-derived CDR1 and CDR2 are SGHNT and YYREEE (reference sequence). CDR3 region: CASSLAGRGTEAFF. In DNA, the CDR3 is TGTGCCAGCAGCTTGGCGGGGCGTGGAACTGAAGCTTTCTTT.

The chain recombines TRBV5-4 with TRBJ2-7; D ambiguous. The length of the CDR3 is 14 residues. Germline-derived CDR1 and CDR2 are SGHNT and YYREEE (reference sequence). V dropped 0 bases and J dropped 2 bases, with 9 bases sitting between them. The CDR3 DNA follows: TGTGCCAGCAGCTTGGATGCCGGCCCCTACGAGCAGTACTTC. It is translated as CASSLDAGPYEQYF.

This clonotype was found a few times. The genes are TRBV29-1 and TRBJ2-5, with D unclear. The CDR3 spans 13 residues. Germline V gene lookup returns CDR1 SQVTM and CDR2 ANQGSEA. V lost 2 bases to trimming and J lost 1 base, with 8 bases between them. The CDR3 DNA follows: TGCAGCGTTGAAAAGTTGGCCCAAGAGACCCAGTACTTC. This codes for CSVEKLAQETQYF.

This chain uses TRBV29-1 with TRBJ2-7; possible D gene TRBD1, 6 bases. Trimming took off 4 bases at V and 2 bases at J, with 6 bases between the two ends. CDR3 length: 11 amino acids. CDR1 is SQVTM, CDR2 ANQGSEA, per germline. The CDR3 sequence is CSVAGAYEQYF. Written as DNA, the CDR3 is TGCAGCGTTGCAGGGGCCTACGAGCAGTACTTC.

This clonotype was counted only a few times. Germline and junction disagree at one end, which may indicate a read error. The genes are TRBV7-6 and TRBJ2-6; a weak D match, TRBD1 (5 bases). This CDR3 spans 16 amino acids. CDR1 and CDR2 from the germline V gene are SGHVS and FNYEAQ. The CDR3, as DNA: TGTGCCAGCAGCGTTGGGGCGGTGGCTGGGGCCAACGTCCTGATTTTC. Translation: CASSVGAVAGANVLIF.